This TCR beta chain is from a study of circulating and synovial CD4+ cells in juvenile arthritis. General study findings and limits: The pathogenic-like versus bulk T cell difference escaped Vbeta family analysis.

The CDR3 spans 13 residues. Germline V CDR1 and CDR2: MNHEY, SMNVEV (reference sequence). Trimming at V came to 5 bases and at J to 3 bases, leaving 4 bases not matched to a gene. Using immunoSEQ multiplex PCR, the repertoire was profiled, and TCRdb retains in-frame clones only, with some absent. This sample has 25,000 to 35,000 clones, with around 95% found just once. Details on this clone: Its antigen is still unknown.

Input material: CD4+ T cells from blood. The source of this sequence is a human donor with juvenile idiopathic arthritis. The V and J genes are TRBV27 and TRBJ2-7; TRBD1 aligns across 7 bases. The CDR3 nucleotides are TGTGCCAGCAGTCGACAGGGTTTCTACGAGCAGTACTTC. This encodes CASSRQGFYEQYF.